Below are 30 T cell receptor beta chains sequenced from a single sample in a study of vaccination and CD4 T cells after COVID-19. With the Oncomine TCR Beta short-read assay, DNA from cultured CD4+ T cells was sequenced. TCRdb redid the calling of the PCR reads with MiXCR, one entry per CDR3 protein. The sample shows approximately 15,000 distinct CDR3 sequences, 45% to 65% of them seen only once. Their recognized antigens are unknown. Regarding treatment: 10-day PBMC culture with coronavirus spike peptide pools or control peptides (ViraFEST assay). Sample: CD4+ T cells from blood, cultured in vitro. These receptor sequences come from a human donor who had recovered from COVID-19.

The chain recombines TRBV27 with TRBJ1-5, with D tentatively TRBD1 (5 bases). CDR1 is MNHEY and CDR2 is SMNVEV in the germline V gene (reference sequence). The CDR3 runs 13 residues. The V and J ends lost 6 bases and 9 bases respectively, with 15 bases between them. The CDR3 sequence is CASRRLGERPQHF. The CDR3 nucleotides read TGTGCCAGCAGAAGATTAGGGGAGCGGCCCCAGCATTTT.

This chain connects TRBV12-3 or TRBV12-4 to TRBJ2-1, with 7 bases aligning to TRBD1. CDR3 size: 17 residues. V shed 3 bases and J 0 bases; nucleotides not matched to a gene: 8. The CDR3 protein is CASSLGQRYLSYNEQFF. Here the CDR3 DNA reads TGTGCCAGCAGTTTGGGACAGCGCTACCTCTCCTACAATGAGCAGTTCTTC.

This clonotype was picked up a small number of times. This sequence joins TRBV30 and TRBJ1-1, with D possibly being TRBD1 (6 bases). There are 11 residues in the CDR3. Trimming removed 7 bases at V and 1 base at J, with 7 bases between. Germline V gene sequence: CDR1 GTSNPN, CDR2 SVGIG (reference sequence). CDR3 sequence reads: CALQGNTEAFF. In DNA form, the CDR3 reads TGTGCCTTACAGGGGAACACTGAAGCTTTCTTT.

This clonotype was found a few times. The chain recombines TRBV20-1 with TRBJ2-5; 7 bases are shared with TRBD2. V dropped 1 base and J dropped 5; count of bases not matched to a gene: 7. Germline V gives CDR1 DFQATT, CDR2 SNEGSKA (reference sequence). The CDR3 has 14 residues. CDR3 residues: CSARVSLADETQYF. CDR3 nucleotide sequence: TGCAGTGCTAGAGTGAGTCTAGCGGATGAGACCCAGTACTTC.

The chain uses TRBV5-5 and TRBJ1-2; 7 nucleotides agree with TRBD1. The CDR3 length is 19 residues. Germline CDR1 reads SGHKS; CDR2 reads YYEKEE (reference sequence). V gave up 4 bases and J gave up 0 bases; unmatched junction bases: 18. CDR3 residues: CASSPNPGDRLDSNYGYTF. CDR3 coding DNA: TGTGCCAGCAGCCCAAATCCCGGGGACAGACTAGATTCTAACTATGGCTACACCTTC. The variable domain in full, completed from reference TRBV5-5 and TRBJ1-2, reads DAGVTQSPTHLIKTRGQQVTLRCSPISGHKSVSWYQQVLGQGPQFIFQYYEKEERGRGNFPDRFSARQFPNYSSELNVNALLLGDSALYLCASSPNPGDRLDSNYGYTFGSGTRLTVV.

The CDR3 DNA follows: TGTGCCAGCAGCCTACTTAACGCGCCTAACTATGGCTACACCTTC. This codes for CASSLLNAPNYGYTF. The gene calls are TRBV12-3 or TRBV12-4 and TRBJ1-2; D remains ambiguous. The CDR3 is 15 amino acids. V shed 6 bases and J shed 0 bases, with 14 bases lying between them.

CDR3 DNA sequence: TGCAGTGCTAGAGAGGACGCTAACTATGGCTACACCTTC. Translating it yields CSAREDANYGYTF. The chain joins TRBV20-1 to TRBJ1-2; D is uncertain. Per the germline V gene, CDR1 is DFQATT and CDR2 is SNEGSKA (reference sequence). The CDR3 runs 13 residues. Trimming pared 0 bases from V and 0 bases from J, leaving 5 bases between.

The gene calls are TRBV28 and TRBJ1-4; D not resolved. The CDR3 runs 12 residues. The germline V gene has CDR1 MDHEN and CDR2 SYDVKM. Trimming left V 2 bases short and J 8 bases short, with 6 bases between. The CDR3 sequence: CASSLTGEKLFF. The CDR3 region has the DNA TGTGCCAGCAGTTTAACCGGAGAAAAACTGTTTTTT.

V gene TRBV9 combines with J gene TRBJ1-6; D may be TRBD1 (5 bases). CDR1 is SGDLS and CDR2 is YYNGEE in the germline V gene. V was shortened by 3 bases and J by 9 bases, with 13 bases between the two germline ends. The CDR3 is 14 residues long. In DNA, the CDR3 is TGTGCCAGCAGCGGGGACGGCTTTCCTTCACCCCTCCACTTT. Translating gives CASSGDGFPSPLHF.

This clonotype was seen a handful of times. The genes are TRBV20-1 and TRBJ1-3; tentatively, D is TRBD1 (5 bases). The CDR3 is 15 residues long. Trimming took 5 bases from V and 0 from J, leaving 14 bases between them. CDR1 DFQATT and CDR2 SNEGSKA come from the germline V gene (reference sequence). The CDR3 DNA follows: TGCAGTGCTTTCCCCGGGGCAAACTCTGGAAACACCATATATTTT. Protein: CSAFPGANSGNTIYF.

CDR3 in amino acids: CATSDSGTRAYEQYF. CDR3 DNA sequence: TGTGCCACCAGTGATTCCGGGACCAGGGCCTACGAGCAGTACTTC. The rearrangement joins TRBV24-1 to TRBJ2-7, with D possibly being TRBD1 or TRBD2 (5 bases each). The CDR3 spans 15 residues. V lost 2 bases to trimming and J lost 2 bases, with 12 bases between them. Per the germline V gene, CDR1 is KGHDR and CDR2 is SFDVKD.

The genes are TRBV7-2 and TRBJ2-4, with a weak D call TRBD1 (6 bases). CDR1 is SGHTA and CDR2 is FQGNSA in the germline V gene. CDR3 length: 17 residues. Deletions cut 5 bases from V and 9 bases from J, with 26 bases between. CDR3 loop: CASSPSRGQKGDVIQYF. The DNA of the CDR3 is TGTGCCAGCAGCCCCTCCCGCGGACAGAAAGGGGACGTCATTCAGTACTTC. The whole variable domain, remainder taken from reference TRBV7-2 and TRBJ2-4, is GAGVSQSPSNKVTEKGKDVELRCDPISGHTALYWYRQSLGQGLEFLIYFQGNSAPDKSGLPSDRFSAERTGGSVSTLTIQRTQQEDSAVYLCASSPSRGQKGDVIQYFGAGTRLSVL.

The chain recombines TRBV30 with TRBJ2-7; the D gene is possibly TRBD2 (6 bases). This CDR3 has 14 residues. Germline V gene lookup returns CDR1 GTSNPN and CDR2 SVGIG (reference sequence). The ends were cut back, 5 bases at V and 2 bases at J, with 16 bases in the middle. Here the CDR3 reads CAWDRGLTTYEQYF. Here the CDR3 DNA reads TGTGCCTGGGACCGGGGACTGACCACCTACGAGCAGTACTTC.

The chain uses TRBV30 and TRBJ1-5; D is uncertain. CDR1 is GTSNPN and CDR2 is SVGIG in the germline V gene (reference sequence). The germline V and J ends were trimmed by 0 bases and 4 bases, with 7 bases remaining between them. The CDR3 has 13 residues. The CDR3 spells CAWSVRKNQPQHF. The CDR3 nucleotides are TGTGCCTGGAGTGTAAGAAAAAATCAGCCCCAGCATTTT. Full variable domain (remainder filled in from reference TRBV30 and TRBJ1-5): SQTIHQWPATLVQPVGSPLSLECTVEGTSNPNLYWYRQAAGRGLQLLFYSVGIGQISSEVPQNLSASRPQDRQFILSSKKLLLSDSGFYLCAWSVRKNQPQHFGDGTRLSIL.

The chain combines TRBV20-1 with TRBJ2-1; 12 nucleotides agree with TRBD2. Germline lookup yields CDR1 DFQATT and CDR2 SNEGSKA (reference sequence). The CDR3 runs to 18 residues. J was trimmed by 4 bases and V by 2 bases; bases with no gene match: 12. For the CDR3, the DNA is TGCAGTGCTAGACCCCCCCTTAGGACTAGCGGGGCATACAATGAGCAGTTCTTC. Protein sequence: CSARPPLRTSGAYNEQFF.

This chain links TRBV24-1 with TRBJ1-6; D gene uncertain. Looked up from germline, CDR1 is KGHDR and CDR2 is SFDVKD. This CDR3 has 12 residues. V lost 7 bases, J lost 9 bases, and 9 bases lay in between. This chain's CDR3 is CATRALSSPLHF. The DNA for the CDR3 is TGTGCCACCAGGGCTTTGAGTTCACCCCTCCACTTT.

The CDR3 region has the DNA TGTGCCAGCAGCCCGGGACTAGCGGGTTTGGGGGCAGATACGCAGTATTTT. Translation: CASSPGLAGLGADTQYF. The chain joins TRBV28 to TRBJ2-3, with 12 bases lining up with TRBD2. Germline V CDR1 and CDR2: MDHEN, SYDVKM. With V trimmed by 6 bases and J by 4 bases, 11 bases remained unmatched. The CDR3 runs 17 residues. Using reference TRBV28 and TRBJ2-3 for the parts outside the CDR3, the full variable domain is DVKVTQSSRYLVKRTGEKVFLECVQDMDHENMFWYRQDPGLGLRLIYFSYDVKMKEKGDIPEGYSVSREKKERFSLILESASTNQTSMYLCASSPGLAGLGADTQYFGPGTRLTVL.

The V and J genes are TRBV5-1 and TRBJ1-1; a weak D match, TRBD1 (5 bases). This CDR3 spans 16 amino acids. The germline gives CDR1 SGHRS, CDR2 YFSETQ. V lost 0 bases, J lost 6 bases, and 18 bases lay in between. CDR3 sequence reads: CASSLAGGGIIPEAFF. CDR3 nucleotide sequence: TGCGCCAGCAGCTTGGCCGGTGGGGGTATTATCCCTGAAGCTTTCTTT.

The gene calls are TRBV29-1 and TRBJ2-3, with 9 bases aligning to TRBD1. Germline V gives CDR1 SQVTM, CDR2 ANQGSEA. V shed 6 bases and J 5 bases; nucleotides not matched to a gene: 9. CDR3 length: 14 amino acids. CDR3 residues: CSVEQGAGGDTQYF. CDR3 DNA sequence: TGCAGCGTCGAACAGGGGGCTGGGGGAGATACGCAGTATTTT.

This clonotype was observed a single time. The J gene is TRBJ2-7, the V gene TRBV11-3; D remains ambiguous. The CDR3 has 12 residues. CDR1 and CDR2 from the germline V gene are SGHNT and YENEEA. V was shortened by 0 bases and J by 4 bases, with 4 bases between the two germline ends. CDR3 protein: CASSLDRYEQYF. The CDR3 nucleotides are TGTGCCAGCAGCTTAGACCGGTACGAGCAGTACTTC.

The chain joins TRBV6-2 or TRBV6-3 to TRBJ2-5, with D possibly TRBD2 on 6 matching bases. The CDR3 spans 14 residues. V was shortened by 7 bases and J by 5 bases, with 17 bases between the two germline ends. Germline V gene lookup returns CDR1 MNHEY and CDR2 SVGEGT. The CDR3 sequence is CASTQPGGGETQYF. The CDR3 DNA sequence: TGTGCCAGCACCCAACCCGGGGGTGGGGAGACCCAGTACTTC.

The J gene is TRBJ2-3, the V gene TRBV20-1; a possible D gene is TRBD1 (5 bases). V was shortened by 1 base and J by 3 bases, with 14 bases between the two germline ends. Germline CDR1 and CDR2: DFQATT and SNEGSKA (reference sequence). The CDR3 has 15 amino acids. In DNA form, the CDR3 reads TGCAGTGCTAGAGCATGGGGCCTAGAGACAGATACGCAGTATTTT. It encodes CSARAWGLETDTQYF.

This chain joins TRBV30 and TRBJ1-2, with D maybe TRBD1 (5 bases). The CDR3 has 12 amino acids. V was trimmed by 0 bases and J by 7 bases, leaving 9 bases between them. Germline CDR1 is GTSNPN and CDR2 is SVGIG (reference sequence). CDR3 amino acids: CAWSVRQGGYTF. The CDR3 region has the DNA TGTGCCTGGAGTGTACGTCAGGGTGGCTACACCTTC.

CDR3 DNA sequence: TGTGCCAGCAGCCGAGCGGGAGGGCCTTACGAGCAGTACTTC. This encodes CASSRAGGPYEQYF. The chain combines TRBV6-2 or TRBV6-3 with TRBJ2-7; 10 bases are a match to TRBD2. Germline CDR1 MNHEY, CDR2 SVGEGT. The CDR3 has 14 amino acids. The ends lost 6 bases at V and 4 bases at J; junction bases unmatched: 6.

V usage is TRBV12-3 or TRBV12-4 and J usage is TRBJ2-3; no clear D. CDR3 length: 15 residues. V shed 2 bases and J shed 4 bases, with 13 bases lying between them. CDR3 protein: CASSLRTGGADTQYF. The CDR3 DNA reads TGTGCCAGCAGTTTAAGGACGGGCGGCGCAGATACGCAGTATTTT.

V and J are TRBV6-1 and TRBJ2-3; D gene unclear. V dropped 6 bases and J dropped 6 bases, with 10 bases sitting between them. CDR3 length equals 12 residues. The V gene's germline CDR1 is MNHNS and CDR2 SASEGT. CDR3 amino acids: CASRTEGDTQYF. CDR3 in DNA: TGTGCCAGCAGAACAGAAGGGGATACGCAGTATTTT.

The chain uses TRBV28 and TRBJ1-6; no firm D call. Germline V gene sequence: CDR1 MDHEN, CDR2 SYDVKM. This CDR3 spans 16 amino acids. The V and J ends lost 3 bases and 3 bases respectively, with 12 bases between them. CDR3 residues: CASSFTRGGYNSPLHF. The CDR3 DNA reads TGTGCCAGCAGTTTTACTCGGGGTGGCTATAATTCACCCCTCCACTTT.

The gene calls are TRBV7-8 and TRBJ2-7; TRBD2 matches at 7 bases. CDR1 and CDR2 (germline): SGHVS, FQNEAQ. V trimming: 9 bases; J trimming: 6 bases; junction bases outside the gene matches: 8. The CDR3 totals 12 residues. The CDR3 region has the DNA TGTGCCAGTGGGGGGGGAGTCGGCGAGCAGTACTTC. Protein: CASGGGVGEQYF. Complete variable domain (other parts from reference TRBV7-8 and TRBJ2-7): GAGVSQSPRYKVAKRGQDVALRCDPISGHVSLFWYQQALGQGPEFLTYFQNEAQLDKSGLPSDRFFAERPEGSVSTLKIQRTQQEDSAVYLCASGGGVGEQYFGPGTRLTVT.

J is TRBJ1-2 and V is TRBV21-1. TRBV21-1 represents a pseudogene. This CDR3 has 11 residues. CDR3 sequence: CASSKTSGYTF. The CDR3 DNA reads as TGTGCCAGCAGCAAGACCAGCGGCTACACCTTC.

This clonotype was seen more than once but under ten times. V is TRBV27 and J is TRBJ2-3; unclear D gene. The CDR3 sequence is 14 residues long. Trimming stripped 3 bases from V and 0 bases from J, with 7 bases between. Germline V gene sequence: CDR1 MNHEY, CDR2 SMNVEV (reference sequence). CDR3 coding DNA: TGTGCCAGCAGTTTGGGTGGGAGCACAGATACGCAGTATTTT. Its protein is CASSLGGSTDTQYF.